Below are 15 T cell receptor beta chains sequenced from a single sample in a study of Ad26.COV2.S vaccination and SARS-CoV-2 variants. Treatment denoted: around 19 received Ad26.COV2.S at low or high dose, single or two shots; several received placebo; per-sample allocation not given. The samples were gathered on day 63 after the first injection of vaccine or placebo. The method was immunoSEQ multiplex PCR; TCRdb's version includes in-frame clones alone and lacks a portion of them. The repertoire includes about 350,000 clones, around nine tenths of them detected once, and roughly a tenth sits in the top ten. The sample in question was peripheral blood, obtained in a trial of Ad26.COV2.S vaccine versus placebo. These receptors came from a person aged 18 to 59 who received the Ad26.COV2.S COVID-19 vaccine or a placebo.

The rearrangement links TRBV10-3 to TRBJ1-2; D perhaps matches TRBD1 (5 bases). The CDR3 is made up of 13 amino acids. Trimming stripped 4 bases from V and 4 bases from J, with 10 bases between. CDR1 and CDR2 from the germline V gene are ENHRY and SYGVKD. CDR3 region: CAISGDRGYGYTF. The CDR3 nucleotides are TGTGCCATCAGTGGAGACAGAGGCTATGGCTACACCTTC.

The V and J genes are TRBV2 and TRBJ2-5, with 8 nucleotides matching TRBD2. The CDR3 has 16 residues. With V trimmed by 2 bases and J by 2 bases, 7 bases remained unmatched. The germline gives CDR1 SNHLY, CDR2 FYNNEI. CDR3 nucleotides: TGTGCCAGCAGTGAAATTAGCGGGGCTGCACAAGAGACCCAGTACTTC. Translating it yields CASSEISGAAQETQYF. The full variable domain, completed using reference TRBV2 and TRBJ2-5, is EPEVTQTPSHQVTQMGQEVILRCVPISNHLYFYWYRQILGQKVEFLVSFYNNEISEKSEIFDDQFSVERPDGSNFTLKIRSTKLEDSAMYFCASSEISGAAQETQYFGPGTRLLVL.

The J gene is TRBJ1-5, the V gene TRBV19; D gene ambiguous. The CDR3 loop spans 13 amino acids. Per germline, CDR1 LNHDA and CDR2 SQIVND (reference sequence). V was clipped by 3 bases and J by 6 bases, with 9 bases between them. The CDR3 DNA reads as TGTGCCAGTAGTATTCGGTTGGGTCAGCCCCAGCATTTT. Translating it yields CASSIRLGQPQHF.

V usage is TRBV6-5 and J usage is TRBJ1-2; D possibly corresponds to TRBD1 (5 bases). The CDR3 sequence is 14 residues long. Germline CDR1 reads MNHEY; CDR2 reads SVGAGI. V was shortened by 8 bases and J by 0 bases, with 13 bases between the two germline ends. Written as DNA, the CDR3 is TGTGCCAGCTCACCAGGGTCCGCTAACTATGGCTACACCTTC. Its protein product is CASSPGSANYGYTF.

CDR3: CASSERRELVGELFF. CDR3 in DNA: TGTGCCAGCAGTGAAAGGCGGGAGTTGGTCGGGGAGCTGTTTTTT. This rearrangement joins TRBV6-1 to TRBJ2-2, with 7 bases that match TRBD2. This CDR3 contains 15 residues. With 2 bases clipped from V and 7 bases from J, the junction kept 7 bases outside the gene matches. The germline CDR1 and CDR2 sequences are MNHNS and SASEGT.

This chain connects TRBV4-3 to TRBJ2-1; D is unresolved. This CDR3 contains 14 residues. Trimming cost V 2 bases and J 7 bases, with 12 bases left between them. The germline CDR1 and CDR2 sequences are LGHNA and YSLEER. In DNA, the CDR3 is TGCGCCAGCAGCCAATCCAGGAGAAGTAATGAGCAGTTCTTC. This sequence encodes CASSQSRRSNEQFF.

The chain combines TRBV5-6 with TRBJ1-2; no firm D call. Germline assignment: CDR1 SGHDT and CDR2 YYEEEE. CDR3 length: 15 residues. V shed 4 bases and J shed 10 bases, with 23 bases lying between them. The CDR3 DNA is TGTGCCAGCAGCACCCTCGCGCGGGGAGGGTGGGACTACACCTTC. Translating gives CASSTLARGGWDYTF.

CDR3 coding DNA: TGTGCCAGCAGCAGGACAGGGACGAACACCGGGGAGCTGTTTTTT. Translating gives CASSRTGTNTGELFF. The chain carries TRBV5-6 and TRBJ2-2, with 8 bases fitting TRBD1. CDR1 and CDR2 (germline): SGHDT, YYEEEE. V lost 4 bases and J lost 0; bases outside the gene matches: 2. The CDR3 runs to 15 residues.

Written as DNA, the CDR3 is TGTGCCACCAGTGACGGGACTAGCGGGAGGGCCAGGAATGAGCAGTTCTTC. Protein sequence: CATSDGTSGRARNEQFF. The J gene is TRBJ2-1, the V gene TRBV24-1, with 16 bases aligning to TRBD2. The germline V gene has CDR1 KGHDR and CDR2 SFDVKD. Unmatched junction bases numbered 6, after V lost 4 bases and J lost 7 bases. This CDR3 region has 17 residues.

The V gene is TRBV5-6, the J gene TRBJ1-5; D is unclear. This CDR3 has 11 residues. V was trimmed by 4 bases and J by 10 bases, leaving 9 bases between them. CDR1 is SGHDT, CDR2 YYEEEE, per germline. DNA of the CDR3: TGTGCCAGCAGCCGACATTTCCCCCAGCATTTT. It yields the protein CASSRHFPQHF.

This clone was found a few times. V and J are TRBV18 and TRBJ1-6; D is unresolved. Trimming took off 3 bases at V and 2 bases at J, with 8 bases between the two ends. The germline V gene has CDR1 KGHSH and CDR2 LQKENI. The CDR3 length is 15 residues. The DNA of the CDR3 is TGTGCCAGCTCACCGTCCGGCGCCTATAATTCACCCCTCCACTTT. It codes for CASSPSGAYNSPLHF.

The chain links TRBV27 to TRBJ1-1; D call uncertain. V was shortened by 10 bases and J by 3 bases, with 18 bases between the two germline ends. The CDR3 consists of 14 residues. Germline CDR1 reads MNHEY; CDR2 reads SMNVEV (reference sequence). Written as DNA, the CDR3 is TGTGCCACCGTAGGCTCCATGGGGTACACTGAAGCTTTCTTT. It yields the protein CATVGSMGYTEAFF.

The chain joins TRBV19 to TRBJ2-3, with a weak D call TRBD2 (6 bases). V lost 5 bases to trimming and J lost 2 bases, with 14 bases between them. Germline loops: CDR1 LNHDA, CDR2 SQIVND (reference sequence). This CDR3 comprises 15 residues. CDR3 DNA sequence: TGTGCCAGTAGTGGCTCCGGGACTCTCACAGATACGCAGTATTTT. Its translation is CASSGSGTLTDTQYF.

The DNA of the CDR3 is TGTGCCAGCAGATCTACCCGAGGGGGGACTGAAGCTTTCTTT. This codes for CASRSTRGGTEAFF. V usage is TRBV11-2 and J usage is TRBJ1-1, with a possible D match to TRBD1 (6 bases). V was trimmed by 6 bases and J by 5 bases, leaving 16 bases between them. From germline, CDR1 is SGHAT and CDR2 FQNNGV. The CDR3 is 14 residues long.

CDR3 residues: CASSLDVIPTGSGYTF. As DNA, the CDR3 is TGTGCCAGCAGCTTGGACGTAATACCGACAGGGAGCGGCTACACCTTC. This rearrangement joins TRBV5-4 to TRBJ1-2, with TRBD1 matching over 7 bases. This CDR3 has 16 residues. V shed 0 bases and J 8 bases; nucleotides not matched to a gene: 13. Per the germline V gene, CDR1 is SGHNT and CDR2 is YYREEE (reference sequence).